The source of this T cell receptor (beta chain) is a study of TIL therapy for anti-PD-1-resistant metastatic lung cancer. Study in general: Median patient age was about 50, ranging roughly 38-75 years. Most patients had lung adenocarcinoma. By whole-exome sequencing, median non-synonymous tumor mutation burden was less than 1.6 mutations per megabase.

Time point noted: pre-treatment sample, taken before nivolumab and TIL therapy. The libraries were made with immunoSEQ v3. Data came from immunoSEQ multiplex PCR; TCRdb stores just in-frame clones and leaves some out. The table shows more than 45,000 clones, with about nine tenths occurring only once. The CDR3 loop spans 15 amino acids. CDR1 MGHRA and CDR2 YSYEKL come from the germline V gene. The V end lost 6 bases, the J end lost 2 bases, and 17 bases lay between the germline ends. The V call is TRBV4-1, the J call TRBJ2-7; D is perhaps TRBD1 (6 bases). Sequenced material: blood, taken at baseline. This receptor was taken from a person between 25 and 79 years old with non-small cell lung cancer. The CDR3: CASSQTTGSTYEQYF. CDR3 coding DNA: TGCGCCAGCAGTCAAACTACAGGGTCCACCTACGAGCAGTACTTC.